Listed below are T cell receptor beta chains from one sample, sequenced in a study of cytomegalovirus exposure and HLA in healthy donors. Sequencing was performed with immunoSEQ multiplex PCR; in TCRdb, only in-frame clones are kept and a portion is missing. This repertoire comprises around 76,000 clones; its ten largest clones make up over 4.5%. Sequenced sample: PBMCs. These receptors were taken from a man in his forties or fifties in good health and CMV-seronegative. CDR3s include the opening cysteine and the closing phenylalanine or tryptophan. Fields, in order: D gene, V gene, J gene, CDR3 DNA, CDR3 protein. D genes are given only for firm matches.

d_call: -; v_call: TRBV4-1; j_call: TRBJ2-1; cdr3_nt: TGCGCCAGCAGCCAAGATCCCCGACGGGGTGAGCAGTTCTTC; cdr3_aa: CASSQDPRRGEQFF
d_call: -; v_call: TRBV6-1; j_call: TRBJ1-6; cdr3_nt: TGTGCCAGCAGTGAAGGCCGGGGGGGGTCACCCCTCCACTTT; cdr3_aa: CASSEGRGGSPLHF
d_call: -; v_call: TRBV14; j_call: TRBJ1-1; cdr3_nt: TGTGCCAGCAGCCGGCTCGGAGGCACTGAAGCTTTCTTT; cdr3_aa: CASSRLGGTEAFF
d_call: -; v_call: TRBV25-1; j_call: TRBJ1-2; cdr3_nt: TGTGCCAGCAGTGACGGAGGGAATGGCTACACCTTC; cdr3_aa: CASSDGGNGYTF
d_call: TRBD1; v_call: TRBV7-9; j_call: TRBJ2-1; cdr3_nt: TGTGCCAGCAGCTTAAGGCGGCCCGCTACAGGGGGCTCCTACAATGAGCAGTTCTTC; cdr3_aa: CASSLRRPATGGSYNEQFF
d_call: -; v_call: TRBV7-9; j_call: TRBJ1-5; cdr3_nt: TGTGCCAGCAGCCCCCGGGGGGAAAAGGTTCAGCCCCAGCATTTT; cdr3_aa: CASSPRGEKVQPQHF
d_call: -; v_call: TRBV29-1; j_call: TRBJ2-1; cdr3_nt: TGCAGCGAAAAAGGCCGAGAGGGCCTCAACAATGAGCAGTTCTTC; cdr3_aa: CSEKGREGLNNEQFF
d_call: TRBD1; v_call: TRBV7-8; j_call: TRBJ1-6; cdr3_nt: TGTGCCAGCAGCTTAGGACGACAGGGTATCGGTTCACCCCTCCACTTT; cdr3_aa: CASSLGRQGIGSPLHF
d_call: TRBD2; v_call: TRBV6-5; j_call: TRBJ2-3; cdr3_nt: TGTGCCAGCAGTTACAGCGCCAGCGGGGACACAGATACGCAGTATTTT; cdr3_aa: CASSYSASGDTDTQYF
d_call: -; v_call: TRBV29-1; j_call: TRBJ2-7; cdr3_nt: TGCAGCGTTGAAGATCCAGGGGACAAGCAGTACTTC; cdr3_aa: CSVEDPGDKQYF
d_call: -; v_call: TRBV18; j_call: TRBJ2-7; cdr3_nt: TGTGCCAGCTCCGATGCGGGGCCCGGGGACGAGCAGTACTTC; cdr3_aa: CASSDAGPGDEQYF
d_call: TRBD1; v_call: TRBV30; j_call: TRBJ1-6; cdr3_nt: TGTGCCTGGAGCGTTAAAACCGGGACAGGGGTCTCACCCCTCCACTTT; cdr3_aa: CAWSVKTGTGVSPLHF
d_call: TRBD2; v_call: TRBV9; j_call: TRBJ2-7; cdr3_nt: TGTGCCAGCAGCGTAGCGGCGGGAGGGCCTTACGAGCAGTACTTC; cdr3_aa: CASSVAAGGPYEQYF
d_call: TRBD2; v_call: TRBV5-5; j_call: TRBJ2-1; cdr3_nt: TGTGCCAGCAGCTATAAGACTAGCGGGGGGGCCGGGAATGAGCAGTTCTTC; cdr3_aa: CASSYKTSGGAGNEQFF
d_call: -; v_call: TRBV14; j_call: TRBJ2-1; cdr3_nt: TGTGCCAGCAGCCAAGATTTCAGGCAGGGGTCCGATGAGCAGTTCTTC; cdr3_aa: CASSQDFRQGSDEQFF
d_call: TRBD2; v_call: TRBV4-3; j_call: TRBJ2-5; cdr3_nt: TGCGCCAGCAGCCCGACTAGCGGGAGAGCGGAGACCCAGTACTTC; cdr3_aa: CASSPTSGRAETQYF
d_call: -; v_call: TRBV5-4; j_call: TRBJ2-6; cdr3_nt: TGTGCCAGCAGTCATGCGGGCTCTGGGGCCAACGTCCTGACTTTC; cdr3_aa: CASSHAGSGANVLTF
d_call: TRBD2; v_call: TRBV6-1; j_call: TRBJ2-3; cdr3_nt: TGTGCCAGCAGGAGACTAGCGGTCACAGATACGCAGTATTTT; cdr3_aa: CASRRLAVTDTQYF
d_call: -; v_call: TRBV7-9; j_call: TRBJ1-3; cdr3_nt: TGTGCCAGCAGCATCCTGGGAGGGTCCGGAAACACCATATATTTT; cdr3_aa: CASSILGGSGNTIYF
d_call: -; v_call: TRBV6-1; j_call: TRBJ1-2; cdr3_nt: TGTGCCAGCAGTGTTAGGGGTGGCTACACCTTC; cdr3_aa: CASSVRGGYTF
d_call: TRBD2; v_call: TRBV6-1; j_call: TRBJ2-7; cdr3_nt: TGTGCCAGCGGGCTAGCGGTCTCCTACGAGCAGTACTTC; cdr3_aa: CASGLAVSYEQYF
d_call: -; v_call: TRBV19; j_call: TRBJ1-1; cdr3_nt: TGTGCCAGTAGTGACAGAAACACTGAAGCTTTCTTT; cdr3_aa: CASSDRNTEAFF
d_call: TRBD2; v_call: TRBV9; j_call: TRBJ2-1; cdr3_nt: TGTGCCAGCAGCGGACGGGGGGGCCAGGAAAATGAGCAGTTCTTC; cdr3_aa: CASSGRGGQENEQFF
d_call: -; v_call: TRBV7-8; j_call: TRBJ2-3; cdr3_nt: TGTGCCAGCACCCTAGACGGGGGGCACGCAGATACGCAGTATTTT; cdr3_aa: CASTLDGGHADTQYF
d_call: TRBD1; v_call: TRBV11-2; j_call: TRBJ1-1; cdr3_nt: TGTGCCAGCAGCTTCCGGACAGGATTCACTGAAGCTTTCTTT; cdr3_aa: CASSFRTGFTEAFF
d_call: TRBD1; v_call: TRBV2; j_call: TRBJ1-4; cdr3_nt: TGTGCCAGCAGTGAAGCGGGACAGGGGGTCGAAAAACTGTTTTTT; cdr3_aa: CASSEAGQGVEKLFF
d_call: TRBD1; v_call: TRBV5-6; j_call: TRBJ2-1; cdr3_nt: TGTGCCAGCAGCTTCGCCGGGACAGGGATAGATGAGCAGTTCTTC; cdr3_aa: CASSFAGTGIDEQFF
d_call: -; v_call: TRBV6-5; j_call: TRBJ1-1; cdr3_nt: TGTGCCAGCAGTTACTCGGAGGGCGGGACTGAAGCTTTCTTT; cdr3_aa: CASSYSEGGTEAFF
d_call: TRBD1; v_call: TRBV6-1; j_call: TRBJ1-2; cdr3_nt: TGTGCCAGTTTCGCTAACCAGGGGGCTAACTATGGCTACACCTTC; cdr3_aa: CASFANQGANYGYTF
d_call: TRBD1; v_call: TRBV10-3; j_call: TRBJ2-7; cdr3_nt: TGTGCCATCAGCGGGACAGGGGACGAGCAGTACTTC; cdr3_aa: CAISGTGDEQYF
d_call: -; v_call: TRBV5-6; j_call: TRBJ1-6; cdr3_nt: TGTGCCAGCAGCTTTGGAGACGATTCACCCCTCCACTTT; cdr3_aa: CASSFGDDSPLHF
d_call: -; v_call: TRBV2; j_call: TRBJ2-7; cdr3_nt: TGTGCCAGCAGTGTGAACAGAGAGGGGTACTTC; cdr3_aa: CASSVNREGYF
d_call: -; v_call: TRBV7-2; j_call: TRBJ2-1; cdr3_nt: TGTGCCAGCGGGCAATACAATGAGCAGTTCTTC; cdr3_aa: CASGQYNEQFF
d_call: -; v_call: TRBV2; j_call: TRBJ1-2; cdr3_nt: TGTGCCAGCAGACTCGGACAGAGTACTAACTATGGCTACACCTTC; cdr3_aa: CASRLGQSTNYGYTF
d_call: TRBD1; v_call: TRBV5-1; j_call: TRBJ1-1; cdr3_nt: TGCGCCAGCAGCGCAACACGACAGGGTGGAGAAGCTTTCTTT; cdr3_aa: CASSATRQGGEAFF
d_call: TRBD1; v_call: TRBV23-1; j_call: TRBJ1-4; cdr3_nt: TGCGCCAGCGCTCGACACAGGGGGCGAATTGTAAGAGATGAAAAACTGTTTTTT; cdr3_aa: CASARHRGRIVRDEKLFF
d_call: -; v_call: TRBV7-9; j_call: TRBJ2-3; cdr3_nt: TGTGCCAGCAGCTTAGCTAAAAGCGGGTTCACAGATACGCAGTATTTT; cdr3_aa: CASSLAKSGFTDTQYF
d_call: -; v_call: TRBV30; j_call: TRBJ2-7; cdr3_nt: TGTGCCTGGACCCTAGCGAGCTACGAGCAGTACTTC; cdr3_aa: CAWTLASYEQYF
d_call: -; v_call: TRBV14; j_call: TRBJ2-6; cdr3_nt: TGTGCCAGCAGCCAAGTAACTGGGGCCAACGTCCTGACTTTC; cdr3_aa: CASSQVTGANVLTF
d_call: -; v_call: TRBV7-2; j_call: TRBJ1-1; cdr3_nt: TGTGCCAGCAGCCCTCCGTGGCGGAGGAACACTGAAGCTTTCTTT; cdr3_aa: CASSPPWRRNTEAFF
d_call: TRBD2; v_call: TRBV11-3; j_call: TRBJ2-1; cdr3_nt: TGTGCCAGCAGCTTAAACCGGGGGGGTGAGCAGTTCTTC; cdr3_aa: CASSLNRGGEQFF
d_call: TRBD1; v_call: TRBV2; j_call: TRBJ1-3; cdr3_nt: TGTGCCAGCACCCCTCGACAGGGCCGGGCTGGAAACACCATATATTTT; cdr3_aa: CASTPRQGRAGNTIYF
d_call: TRBD1; v_call: TRBV19; j_call: TRBJ2-2; cdr3_nt: TGTGCCAGTAGTACCCGGGACAGCTCGAACACCGGGGAGCTGTTTTTT; cdr3_aa: CASSTRDSSNTGELFF
d_call: TRBD1; v_call: TRBV5-1; j_call: TRBJ1-4; cdr3_nt: TGCGCCAGCAGCAGGGACAGTACGCGGGAAAAACTGTTTTTT; cdr3_aa: CASSRDSTREKLFF
d_call: -; v_call: TRBV5-1; j_call: TRBJ1-2; cdr3_nt: TGCGCCAGCAGCTTGCTCAGGGTGGGTGGCTACACCTTC; cdr3_aa: CASSLLRVGGYTF
d_call: -; v_call: TRBV7-6; j_call: TRBJ1-4; cdr3_nt: TGTGCCAGCAGCTTAGCGTCCCCAATGGAAAAACTGTTTTTT; cdr3_aa: CASSLASPMEKLFF
d_call: -; v_call: TRBV14; j_call: TRBJ2-7; cdr3_nt: TGTGCCAGCAGCCAAGGGTTCGGGGGAACCTACGAGCAGTACTTC; cdr3_aa: CASSQGFGGTYEQYF
d_call: -; v_call: TRBV4-3; j_call: TRBJ1-1; cdr3_nt: TGCGCCAGCAGCCACAACAGCCGTGTGGGTGAAGCTTTCTTT; cdr3_aa: CASSHNSRVGEAFF
d_call: -; v_call: TRBV7-8; j_call: TRBJ2-2; cdr3_nt: TGTGCCAGCAGTAAGGCGACAGCCCCCACCGGGGAGCTGTTTTTT; cdr3_aa: CASSKATAPTGELFF
d_call: TRBD1; v_call: TRBV6-1; j_call: TRBJ2-7; cdr3_nt: TGTGCCAGCCACGACAGGGCCTACGAGCAGTACTTC; cdr3_aa: CASHDRAYEQYF